Listed below are T cell receptor beta chains from one sample, sequenced in a study of blood T cell repertoires in COVID-19. Produced via immunoSEQ multiplex PCR; TCRdb's table is partial and in-frame only. The table has fewer than 50,000 clones, more than 90% seen once. The source material was peripheral blood. All receptors derive from a human donor in a cohort sampled during active COVID-19. Each CDR3 is given with its conserved first and last residue. Fields, in order: clone size, V gene, J gene, D gene, CDR3 protein, CDR3 DNA. The D gene is left open where the match is weak. A row's size may be missing; if present it is once, few, many or a size class.

abundance: .; v_gene: TRBV21-1; j_gene: TRBJ2-1; d_gene: .; CDR3aa: CASSKLPGGGYNEQFF; CDR3nt: TGTGCCAGCAGCAAACTTCCGGGCGGAGGATACAATGAGCAGTTCTTC
abundance: .; v_gene: TRBV29-1; j_gene: TRBJ1-2; d_gene: TRBD1; CDR3aa: CSVENPDRTYGYTF; CDR3nt: TGCAGCGTTGAAAACCCGGACAGGACCTATGGCTACACCTTC
abundance: .; v_gene: TRBV7-8; j_gene: TRBJ2-4; d_gene: .; CDR3aa: CASSPRNPAGQGIQYF; CDR3nt: TGTGCCAGCAGCCCCCGGAATCCTGCGGGGCAAGGGATTCAGTACTTC
abundance: .; v_gene: TRBV15; j_gene: TRBJ2-7; d_gene: TRBD2; CDR3aa: CATSKGLAGARGGIGQYF; CDR3nt: TGTGCCACCAGCAAAGGACTAGCGGGAGCCCGCGGGGGGATTGGGCAGTACTTC
abundance: .; v_gene: TRBV5-1; j_gene: TRBJ2-7; d_gene: TRBD2; CDR3aa: CASSLSTSGSRNEQYF; CDR3nt: TGCGCCAGCAGCTTGTCAACTAGCGGGAGTCGAAACGAGCAGTACTTC
abundance: .; v_gene: TRBV9; j_gene: TRBJ2-3; d_gene: TRBD2; CDR3aa: CASSVGVAGGEEDTQYF; CDR3nt: TGTGCCAGCAGCGTGGGGGTGGCGGGAGGGGAGGAAGATACGCAGTATTTT
abundance: .; v_gene: TRBV9; j_gene: TRBJ2-7; d_gene: TRBD2; CDR3aa: CASSVGTSGRVPTYEQYF; CDR3nt: TGTGCCAGCAGCGTCGGGACTAGCGGGAGGGTACCTACCTACGAGCAGTACTTC
abundance: .; v_gene: TRBV28; j_gene: TRBJ2-7; d_gene: TRBD2; CDR3aa: CASSLWTTSGRAGEQYF; CDR3nt: TGTGCCAGCAGTTTATGGACAACTAGCGGGAGGGCTGGCGAGCAGTACTTC
abundance: .; v_gene: TRBV2; j_gene: TRBJ1-1; d_gene: .; CDR3aa: CASSELEITEAFF; CDR3nt: TGTGCCAGCAGTGAATTGGAGATCACTGAAGCTTTCTTT
abundance: .; v_gene: TRBV5-1; j_gene: TRBJ2-7; d_gene: TRBD2; CDR3aa: CASSFLAGAYEQYF; CDR3nt: TGCGCCAGCAGCTTCCTAGCGGGAGCCTACGAGCAGTACTTC
abundance: .; v_gene: TRBV19; j_gene: TRBJ1-3; d_gene: .; CDR3aa: CASSIEVQGSGNTIYF; CDR3nt: TGTGCCAGTAGTATAGAAGTCCAGGGATCTGGAAACACCATATATTTT
abundance: .; v_gene: TRBV4-1; j_gene: TRBJ1-1; d_gene: .; CDR3aa: CASRRILGSNTEAFF; CDR3nt: TGCGCCAGCAGGCGAATCCTGGGCTCGAACACTGAAGCTTTCTTT
abundance: .; v_gene: TRBV7-2; j_gene: TRBJ2-2; d_gene: .; CDR3aa: CASSLVPGLSNTGELFF; CDR3nt: TGTGCCAGCAGCTTAGTCCCGGGACTTTCGAACACCGGGGAGCTGTTTTTT
abundance: .; v_gene: TRBV28; j_gene: TRBJ1-5; d_gene: .; CDR3aa: CASSLGGGGKTQPQHF; CDR3nt: TGTGCCAGCAGCCTTGGGGGGGGAGGCAAGACTCAGCCCCAGCATTTT
abundance: .; v_gene: TRBV5-1; j_gene: TRBJ1-4; d_gene: TRBD1; CDR3aa: CASSTTGTGQEKLFF; CDR3nt: TGCGCCAGCAGCACAACCGGGACAGGTCAAGAAAAACTGTTTTTT
abundance: .; v_gene: TRBV5-1; j_gene: TRBJ1-3; d_gene: TRBD1; CDR3aa: CASSLGDSGNTIYF; CDR3nt: TGCGCCAGCAGCTTGGGGGACAGCGGAAACACCATATATTTT
abundance: .; v_gene: TRBV19; j_gene: TRBJ2-6; d_gene: .; CDR3aa: CASSMVGMISGANVLTF; CDR3nt: TGTGCCAGTAGTATGGTCGGTATGATCTCTGGGGCCAACGTCCTGACTTTC
abundance: .; v_gene: TRBV18; j_gene: TRBJ1-2; d_gene: TRBD1; CDR3aa: CASSGQGYYGYTF; CDR3nt: TGTGCCAGCTCAGGACAGGGTTACTATGGCTACACCTTC
abundance: .; v_gene: TRBV27; j_gene: TRBJ1-2; d_gene: .; CDR3aa: CASSLSTGANYGYTF; CDR3nt: TGTGCCAGCAGTCTTTCAACAGGAGCTAACTATGGCTACACCTTC
abundance: once; v_gene: TRBV12-3/TRBV12-4; j_gene: TRBJ1-1; d_gene: TRBD1; CDR3aa: CASRTGTAEAFF; CDR3nt: TGTGCCAGTCGGACAGGAACGGCTGAAGCTTTCTTT
abundance: .; v_gene: TRBV9; j_gene: TRBJ2-2; d_gene: .; CDR3aa: CASSVSGGHTGELFF; CDR3nt: TGTGCCAGCAGCGTGTCGGGGGGCCACACCGGGGAGCTGTTTTTT
abundance: .; v_gene: TRBV6-5; j_gene: TRBJ1-1; d_gene: .; CDR3aa: CASSYYSGYGVTEAFF; CDR3nt: TGTGCCAGCAGTTACTACAGCGGCTATGGGGTCACTGAAGCTTTCTTT
abundance: .; v_gene: TRBV29-1; j_gene: TRBJ2-1; d_gene: .; CDR3aa: CSVGAATYNEQFF; CDR3nt: TGCAGCGTTGGAGCGGCCACGTACAATGAGCAGTTCTTC
abundance: few; v_gene: TRBV7-9; j_gene: TRBJ1-3; d_gene: .; CDR3aa: CASSWAHPSGNTIYF; CDR3nt: TGTGCCAGCAGTTGGGCCCATCCCTCTGGAAACACCATATATTTT
abundance: once; v_gene: TRBV15; j_gene: TRBJ1-3; d_gene: .; CDR3aa: CATSRGVLEGNTIYF; CDR3nt: TGTGCCACCAGCAGGGGAGTACTAGAAGGAAACACCATATATTTT
abundance: .; v_gene: TRBV18; j_gene: TRBJ2-7; d_gene: TRBD1; CDR3aa: CASSRGQGTYEQYF; CDR3nt: TGTGCCAGCTCACGAGGACAGGGAACCTACGAGCAGTACTTC
abundance: .; v_gene: TRBV25-1; j_gene: TRBJ1-2; d_gene: .; CDR3aa: CASSEYENYGYTF; CDR3nt: TGTGCCAGCAGTGAATATGAGAACTATGGCTACACCTTC
abundance: .; v_gene: TRBV10-2; j_gene: TRBJ2-7; d_gene: TRBD1; CDR3aa: CASSESTTGSYEQYF; CDR3nt: TGCGCCAGCAGTGAGTCCACGACAGGGTCCTACGAGCAGTACTTC
abundance: .; v_gene: TRBV5-1; j_gene: TRBJ2-5; d_gene: .; CDR3aa: CASSPTASYQETQYF; CDR3nt: TGCGCCAGCAGCCCTACTGCATCGTACCAAGAGACCCAGTACTTC
abundance: .; v_gene: TRBV6-6; j_gene: TRBJ2-3; d_gene: .; CDR3aa: CASSYLASHTDTQYF; CDR3nt: TGTGCCAGCAGTTACTTAGCTAGCCACACAGATACGCAGTATTTT
abundance: .; v_gene: TRBV5-1; j_gene: TRBJ2-7; d_gene: TRBD2; CDR3aa: CASSLGTGGQDF; CDR3nt: TGCGCCAGCAGCTTGGGAACGGGAGGCCAAGACTTC